This passage covers 26 T cell receptor beta chains from one sample sequenced in a study of OX40 agonist ivuxolimab in advanced cancers. Libraries were prepared by immunoSEQ multiplex PCR; TCRdb keeps only in-frame clonotypes and omits some of them. The sample includes over 65,000 clones, around nine tenths of them seen just once. This specimen consisted of CD4+ or CD8+ T cells sorted from blood, obtained in a trial of the OX40 agonist ivuxolimab. The receptors derive from an adult with an advanced solid tumor such as melanoma, head and neck, liver or kidney cancer.

V is TRBV5-4 and J is TRBJ2-7; the match to TRBD1 covers 10 bases. This CDR3 spans 16 amino acids. Trimming at V came to 0 bases and at J to 5 bases, leaving 8 bases not matched to a gene. The V gene's germline CDR1 is SGHNT and CDR2 YYREEE (reference sequence). DNA of the CDR3: TGTGCCAGCAGCTTGGGGCTGGGACAGGGGTATGACGAGCAGTACTTC. The encoded protein is CASSLGLGQGYDEQYF.

V and J are TRBV28 and TRBJ2-1, with D perhaps matching TRBD1 (6 bases). The germline V gene encodes CDR1 MDHEN and CDR2 SYDVKM. Trimming removed 7 bases at V and 4 bases at J, with 20 bases between. The CDR3 is 16 amino acids. The CDR3 DNA reads TGTGCCAGCACCCCGTCTAGGGGACAAATTTACAATGAGCAGTTCTTC. Its protein product is CASTPSRGQIYNEQFF.

The V and J genes are TRBV11-2 and TRBJ2-5, with TRBD2 as a possible D gene (6 bases). CDR3 length: 14 residues. Germline assignment: CDR1 SGHAT and CDR2 FQNNGV. V lost 8 bases and J 2 bases, leaving 15 bases between the germline ends. CDR3 loop: CASAPGLRQETQYF. CDR3 bases: TGTGCCAGCGCTCCGGGACTTCGGCAAGAGACCCAGTACTTC.

In its sample, this clone was seen once. The chain links TRBV14 to TRBJ2-1; no clear D gene. CDR1 is SGHDN, CDR2 FVKESK, per germline. V lost 2 bases and J 2 bases, leaving 7 bases between the germline ends. The length of the CDR3 is 14 residues. The CDR3 coding sequence is TGTGCCAGCAGCCAACTGGGTCCCTACAATGAGCAGTTCTTC. This sequence encodes CASSQLGPYNEQFF. The complete variable domain, with remaining parts taken from reference TRBV14 and TRBJ2-1, reads EAGVTQFPSHSVIEKGQTVTLRCDPISGHDNLYWYRRVMGKEIKFLLHFVKESKQDESGMPNNRFLAERTGGTYSTLKVQPAELEDSGVYFCASSQLGPYNEQFFGPGTRLTVL.

This clone occurred once. The chain has TRBV18 and TRBJ2-1; a possible D gene is TRBD2 (6 bases). The CDR3 consists of 16 residues. V was trimmed by 2 bases and J by 0 bases, leaving 11 bases between them. Germline assignment: CDR1 KGHSH and CDR2 LQKENI. The CDR3 sequence: CASSPMGGLSYNEQFF. For the CDR3, the DNA is TGTGCCAGCTCACCAATGGGGGGACTCTCCTACAATGAGCAGTTCTTC.

The chain is built from TRBV21-1 and TRBJ1-5; the table names TRBD1, a call not compared with the DNA. TRBV21-1 is noted as a pseudogene. The CDR3 is made up of 16 amino acids. CDR3 sequence (DNA): TGTGCCAGCAGTACGAAAAGACAGGCCACACCTCAGCCCCAGCATTTT. Its translation: CASSTKRQATPQPQHF.

The rearrangement joins TRBV28 to TRBJ2-7; no clear D gene. V shed 9 bases and J shed 5 bases, with 29 bases lying between them. The CDR3 spans 17 residues. CDR1 MDHEN and CDR2 SYDVKM come from the germline V gene. CDR3 sequence: CASPPPTWGAYLDEQYF. CDR3 coding DNA: TGTGCCAGTCCCCCCCCAACCTGGGGTGCGTATTTGGACGAGCAGTACTTC.

This clone has just one count. J is TRBJ1-2 and V is TRBV5-3; 9 bases line up with TRBD1. TRBV5-3 is an open reading frame whose function is uncertain. After removal of 3 bases from V and 7 bases from J, the junction contained 10 bases not matched to a gene. The CDR3 is 15 amino acids. Here the CDR3 DNA reads TGTGCCAGAAGCTGGTGGGACAGGGAGTTATGTGGCTACACCTTC. The encoded protein is CARSWWDRELCGYTF.

In its sample, this clone was seen a few times. The chain has TRBV7-2 and TRBJ1-3; D uncertain. This CDR3 has 13 amino acids. Between the trimmed V and J ends, which lost 4 bases and 0 bases, there was a span of 4 bases. Per germline, CDR1 SGHTA and CDR2 FQGNSA. The CDR3 region has the DNA TGTGCCAGCAGCTCGAGCTCTGGAAACACCATATATTTT. The encoded protein is CASSSSSGNTIYF.

The V and J genes are TRBV11-3 and TRBJ2-7, with unresolved D. The V end was cut by 4 bases, the J end by 3 bases, with 16 bases between. The CDR3 is 15 residues long. Germline loops: CDR1 SGHNT, CDR2 YENEEA. The CDR3 region is CASSSQSGWGYEQYF. The CDR3 nucleotides are TGTGCCAGCAGCTCCCAGTCGGGCTGGGGCTACGAGCAGTACTTC. Filled out from reference TRBV11-3 and TRBJ2-7, the complete variable domain reads EAGVVQSPRYKIIEKKQPVAFWCNPISGHNTLYWYLQNLGQGPELLIRYENEEAVDDSQLPKDRFSAERLKGVDSTLKIQPAELGDSAVYLCASSSQSGWGYEQYFGPGTRLTVT.

V usage is TRBV7-2 and J usage is TRBJ2-3; TRBD2 matches 10 bases. Germline values: CDR1 SGHTA, CDR2 FQGNSA. Unmatched junction bases numbered 7, after V lost 7 bases and J lost 0 bases. The CDR3 consists of 16 residues. The CDR3 is CASTDSGRSSTDTQYF. CDR3 bases: TGTGCCAGCACCGATAGCGGGAGGTCCAGCACAGATACGCAGTATTTT.

The chain uses TRBV28 and TRBJ1-2; weak D call: TRBD1 (6 bases). V dropped 4 bases and J dropped 4 bases, with 13 bases sitting between them. The CDR3 is made up of 14 amino acids. Per germline, CDR1 MDHEN and CDR2 SYDVKM. Here the CDR3 reads CASSSTGYLYGYTF. In DNA, the CDR3 is TGTGCCAGCAGTTCCACAGGGTATCTCTATGGCTACACCTTC.

The chain carries TRBV11-3 and TRBJ2-7, with unresolved D. V was shortened by 0 bases and J by 8 bases, with 8 bases between the two germline ends. The V gene's germline CDR1 is SGHNT and CDR2 YENEEA. This CDR3 has 12 residues. The CDR3: CASSLDQVQQYF. The CDR3 coding sequence is TGTGCCAGCAGCTTAGATCAGGTCCAGCAGTACTTC.

The chain has TRBV6-1 and TRBJ2-7, with 13 bases that match TRBD2. Germline CDR1 is MNHNS and CDR2 is SASEGT. The CDR3 runs 15 residues. V shed 6 bases, J shed 4 bases, and the junction held 6 bases outside the gene matches. The CDR3 loop reads CASSRTSGSTYEQYF. The CDR3 nucleotides are TGTGCCAGCAGCCGGACTAGCGGGAGTACATACGAGCAGTACTTC.

The V gene is TRBV7-9, the J gene TRBJ2-7, with a tentative D call TRBD2 (6 bases). V lost 6 bases and J 3 bases, leaving 21 bases between the germline ends. The CDR3 loop spans 16 amino acids. Germline CDR1 reads SEHNR; CDR2 reads FQNEAQ (reference sequence). The CDR3 reads CASRALSGLPIYEQYF. The CDR3 DNA reads as TGTGCCAGCAGGGCCCTCTCGGGACTCCCTATCTACGAGCAGTACTTC.

CDR3 sequence reads: CASSVTGNTEAFF. CDR3 bases: TGTGCCAGCAGCGTGACAGGGAACACTGAAGCTTTCTTT. The V call is TRBV11-2, the J call TRBJ1-1, with a weak D call TRBD1 (6 bases). Germline-derived CDR1 and CDR2 are SGHAT and FQNNGV. V lost 5 bases, J lost 1 base, and 8 bases lay in between. The CDR3 contains 13 residues. The variable domain in full, completed from reference TRBV11-2 and TRBJ1-1, reads EAGVAQSPRYKIIEKRQSVAFWCNPISGHATLYWYQQILGQGPKLLIQFQNNGVVDDSQLPKDRFSAERLKGVDSTLKIQPAKLEDSAVYLCASSVTGNTEAFFGQGTRLTVV.

V gene TRBV7-9 combines with J gene TRBJ1-1; weak D call: TRBD1 (6 bases). V was pared by 6 bases and J by 6 bases, with 17 bases between. The CDR3 spans 14 residues. CDR1 and CDR2 from the germline V gene are SEHNR and FQNEAQ (reference sequence). In DNA form, the CDR3 reads TGTGCCAGCAGACCCACAGGGTACAGCCCTGAAGCTTTCTTT. Translation: CASRPTGYSPEAFF.

V is TRBV11-2 and J is TRBJ1-2; D not resolved. CDR1 is SGHAT, CDR2 FQNNGV, per germline. The CDR3 spans 12 residues. V dropped 1 base and J dropped 5 bases, with 5 bases sitting between them. The CDR3 DNA follows: TGTGCCAGCAGCTTAGGGGGATATGGCTACACCTTC. Amino acids: CASSLGGYGYTF.

The rearrangement links TRBV5-4 to TRBJ2-3; D unresolved. Germline CDR1 and CDR2: SGHNT and YYREEE (reference sequence). The V gene lost 3 bases and the J gene lost 2 bases, with 13 bases spanning the gap. The CDR3 has 15 residues. Here the CDR3 reads CASSSGPLPTDTQYF. CDR3 bases: TGTGCCAGCAGCTCCGGGCCTTTGCCCACAGATACGCAGTATTTT.

V usage is TRBV19 and J usage is TRBJ1-5; a possible D gene is TRBD1 (6 bases). The CDR3 spans 15 residues. The V gene's germline CDR1 is LNHDA and CDR2 SQIVND (reference sequence). The V end was cut by 3 bases, the J end by 4 bases, with 13 bases between. CDR3 protein: CASSIQTGTNQPQHF. The DNA of the CDR3 is TGTGCCAGTAGTATCCAAACAGGGACGAATCAGCCCCAGCATTTT.

The chain recombines TRBV5-5 with TRBJ2-4; D is perhaps TRBD1 (5 bases). Trimming took off 0 bases at V and 5 bases at J, with 12 bases between the two ends. The germline V gene has CDR1 SGHKS and CDR2 YYEKEE (reference sequence). The CDR3 runs 15 residues. The CDR3 region is CASSLEGQPENIQYF. Here the CDR3 DNA reads TGTGCCAGCAGCTTGGAGGGGCAGCCAGAAAACATTCAGTACTTC.

The rearrangement joins TRBV6-6 to TRBJ2-7; 9 bases map to TRBD2. V gave up 4 bases and J gave up 3 bases; unmatched junction bases: 4. The CDR3 extends over 14 amino acids. Germline assignment: CDR1 MNHNY and CDR2 SVGAGI (reference sequence). CDR3 nucleotides: TGTGCCAGCAGTTTTTGGCGGGAGGGCTACGAGCAGTACTTC. Protein product: CASSFWREGYEQYF.

The genes are TRBV28 and TRBJ1-5; D is uncertain. V was pared by 5 bases and J by 2 bases, with 16 bases between. Germline values: CDR1 MDHEN, CDR2 SYDVKM. The CDR3 is 16 amino acids. The CDR3 nucleotides are TGTGCCAGCAGTCCTTTGATGGTTAAGGGCAATCAGCCCCAGCATTTT. It is translated as CASSPLMVKGNQPQHF.

This chain connects TRBV11-2 to TRBJ1-1; tentative D call: TRBD1 (5 bases). The CDR3 totals 13 residues. In germline, CDR1 is SGHAT, CDR2 FQNNGV. Trimming removed 5 bases from V and 1 base from J, with 8 bases in between. CDR3 sequence reads: CASSTQGNTEAFF. The CDR3 nucleotides read TGTGCCAGCAGCACGCAGGGGAACACTGAAGCTTTCTTT.

This clone was counted once. V usage is TRBV18 and J usage is TRBJ2-1, with D possibly matching TRBD2 (6 bases). CDR3 size: 16 residues. Germline CDR1 reads KGHSH; CDR2 reads LQKENI. The germline V and J ends were trimmed by 0 bases and 6 bases, with 15 bases remaining between them. The CDR3 region is CASSPPVSSDGNEQFF. In DNA form, the CDR3 reads TGTGCCAGCTCACCACCTGTTTCTAGCGACGGCAATGAGCAGTTCTTC.

This chain connects TRBV7-2 to TRBJ2-3; D may be TRBD2 (5 bases). Germline-derived CDR1 and CDR2 are SGHTA and FQGNSA. V lost 4 bases, J lost 5 bases, and 10 bases lay in between. The CDR3 covers 13 residues. This chain's CDR3 is CASSSDGLDTQYF. The CDR3 DNA reads TGTGCCAGCAGCTCTGACGGACTAGATACGCAGTATTTT.